The 21 T cell receptor beta chains reported below all come from one sample, sequenced in a study of low-dose radiotherapy and immunotherapy resistance in tumors. Primers targeting TRAV and TRBV primed first-strand cDNA, covering alpha and beta chains. Amplification, which lasted around 21 PCR cycles, used a constant-region primer and V-primer adapter to amplify TCRs. One entry per CDR3 protein, called by TCRdb with MiXCR from the reads. The table records several thousand distinct CDR3 sequences, under 75% of them present only once. The receptor source for this set is a human donor with advanced metastatic prostate, ovarian, gallbladder or colorectal cancer (not recorded which). This table probably holds off-target reads from a library built for another chain.

The chain carries TRBV5-4 and TRBJ2-5; perhaps TRBD2 as D (7 bases). Germline CDR1 and CDR2: SGHNT and YYREEE (reference sequence). Trimming removed 2 bases from V and 3 bases from J, with 11 bases in between. This CDR3 is built from 14 residues. CDR3 DNA: TGTGCCAGCAGCTTCCCGGGGGGCGAAGAGACCCAGTACTTC. As protein: CASSFPGGEETQYF.

J is TRBJ1-2 and V is TRBV5-1, with D perhaps matching TRBD1 (5 bases). The length of the CDR3 is 14 residues. In germline, CDR1 is SGHRS, CDR2 YFSETQ. V was clipped by 4 bases and J by 4 bases, with 14 bases between them. This chain's CDR3 is CASSLGTGTYGYTF. In nucleotides, the CDR3 is TGCGCCAGCAGCCTAGGGACTGGGACCTATGGCTACACCTTC.

In DNA form, the CDR3 reads TGTGCCAGCAGTTACTGGGGCAGTTATCAGCCCCAGCATTTT. Translating it yields CASSYWGSYQPQHF. This chain joins TRBV6-2 or TRBV6-3 and TRBJ1-5; a possible D gene is TRBD1 (5 bases). Trimming left V 1 base short and J 5 bases short, with 9 bases between. Germline CDR1 MNHEY, CDR2 SVGEGT. The CDR3 spans 14 residues.

This sequence joins TRBV25-1 and TRBJ2-7; maybe TRBD1 (8 bases). Trimming removed 5 bases at V and 2 bases at J, with 19 bases between. Germline V CDR1 and CDR2: MGHDK, SYGVNS. The CDR3 consists of 16 residues. CDR3: CASSILTGEGTYEQYF. In nucleotides, the CDR3 is TGTGCCAGCAGTATTTTGACAGGGGAGGGGACCTACGAGCAGTACTTC.

The chain employs TRBV19 and TRBJ1-5, with D possibly being TRBD1 (5 bases). Trimming stripped 3 bases from V and 9 bases from J, with 15 bases between. CDR1 is LNHDA and CDR2 is SQIVND in the germline V gene (reference sequence). This CDR3 region has 14 residues. In DNA form, the CDR3 reads TGTGCCAGTAGTATTCCCAGGGCCTCGGGGCCCCAGCATTTT. This translates into CASSIPRASGPQHF.

The gene calls are TRBV7-8 and TRBJ2-7, with D possibly matching TRBD1 (6 bases). The V and J ends lost 2 bases and 2 bases respectively, with 22 bases between them. The CDR3 covers 18 residues. Looked up from germline, CDR1 is SGHVS and CDR2 is FQNEAQ. Here the CDR3 DNA reads TGTGCCAGCAGCTTATGGGGGCGCGAAACAAATCTTGCCTACGAGCAGTACTTC. Its translation is CASSLWGRETNLAYEQYF. Full variable domain (rest looked up from reference TRBV7-8 and TRBJ2-7): GAGVSQSPRYKVAKRGQDVALRCDPISGHVSLFWYQQALGQGPEFLTYFQNEAQLDKSGLPSDRFFAERPEGSVSTLKIQRTQQEDSAVYLCASSLWGRETNLAYEQYFGPGTRLTVT.

The V and J genes are TRBV28 and TRBJ1-5, with no clear D. In germline, CDR1 is MDHEN, CDR2 SYDVKM. Trimming cost V 7 bases and J 9 bases, with 16 bases left between them. The CDR3 is made up of 13 amino acids. CDR3 DNA: TGTGCCAGCACCCGGACCCTGGGGAGGCCCCAGCATTTT. It codes for CASTRTLGRPQHF.

This chain joins TRBV20-1 and TRBJ2-1, with 7 bases lining up with TRBD2. Trimming cost V 6 bases and J 1 base; bases outside gene matches: 12. The CDR3 contains 16 residues. CDR1 is DFQATT and CDR2 is SNEGSKA in the germline V gene (reference sequence). CDR3 nucleotides: TGCAGTGCCCCGAGGGTGGGGGAGGGATCCTACAATGAGCAGTTCTTC. This encodes CSAPRVGEGSYNEQFF.

The V and J genes are TRBV29-1 and TRBJ1-2; no firm D call. CDR3 size: 13 residues. Trimming pared 2 bases from V and 2 bases from J, leaving 9 bases between. Germline values: CDR1 SQVTM, CDR2 ANQGSEA. CDR3 in DNA: TGCAGCGTTGAACGGCGCAGAAACTATGGCTACACCTTC. This codes for CSVERRRNYGYTF.

The chain uses TRBV23-1 and TRBJ2-5; tentatively, D is TRBD1 or TRBD2 (6 bases each). TRBV23-1 is flagged as an ORF with uncertain function. The CDR3 is 16 amino acids. V dropped 8 bases and J dropped 1 base, with 20 bases sitting between them. The CDR3 region is CASRLWRGAFQETQYF. The CDR3 nucleotides are TGCGCCAGCCGCCTTTGGAGGGGGGCCTTCCAAGAGACCCAGTACTTC.

The chain combines TRBV3-1 with TRBJ2-3; 7 bases fit TRBD1. Unmatched junction bases numbered 4, after V lost 4 bases and J lost 0 bases. The V gene's germline CDR1 is LGHDT and CDR2 YNNKEL (reference sequence). This CDR3 contains 15 residues. In DNA form, the CDR3 reads TGTGCCAGCAGCCTCCGGGACAGAAGCACAGATACGCAGTATTTT. It encodes CASSLRDRSTDTQYF.

The chain combines TRBV5-1 with TRBJ2-1; 11 bases line up with TRBD2. The germline V gene has CDR1 SGHRS and CDR2 YFSETQ. This CDR3 is built from 15 residues. Losses at the gene ends were 4 bases for V and 2 bases for J; bases not matched to a gene: 2. The CDR3 here is CASSTTSGAYNEQFF. DNA of the CDR3: TGCGCCAGCAGCACGACTAGCGGGGCCTACAATGAGCAGTTCTTC. Full variable domain (remainder filled in from reference TRBV5-1 and TRBJ2-1): KAGVTQTPRYLIKTRGQQVTLSCSPISGHRSVSWYQQTPGQGLQFLFEYFSETQRNKGNFPGRFSGRQFSNSRSEMNVSTLELGDSALYLCASSTTSGAYNEQFFGPGTRLTVL.

The chain joins TRBV20-1 to TRBJ2-5, with 7 bases fitting TRBD2. Germline trimming cut 3 bases from V and 5 bases from J; bases unmatched to any gene: 6. This CDR3 contains 13 residues. Germline lookup yields CDR1 DFQATT and CDR2 SNEGSKA (reference sequence). The CDR3: CSASAGDGETQYF. In DNA, the CDR3 is TGCAGTGCTAGCGCGGGAGATGGGGAGACCCAGTACTTC.

This clonotype appeared a single time. J is TRBJ1-5 and V is TRBV7-9; maybe TRBD1 (6 bases). Germline V gene sequence: CDR1 SEHNR, CDR2 FQNEAQ (reference sequence). The CDR3 runs 15 residues. Trimming took 0 bases from V and 7 from J, leaving 13 bases between them. The CDR3 sequence is CASSLATGRVQPQHF. CDR3 nucleotide sequence: TGTGCCAGCAGCTTAGCTACAGGGAGGGTGCAGCCCCAGCATTTT.

In this sample, this clonotype turned up once. This rearrangement joins TRBV6-1 to TRBJ2-3, with 7 bases matching TRBD1. The CDR3 has 15 amino acids. The V segment lost 6 bases and the J segment 1 base; nucleotides outside the gene matches: 7. Germline-derived CDR1 and CDR2 are MNHNS and SASEGT. DNA of the CDR3: TGTGCCAGCAGCCCCGGACAGGTTGGCACAGATACGCAGTATTTT. Its protein product is CASSPGQVGTDTQYF.

Details on this clonotype: At one end the junction does not follow the germline gene, possibly because of a read error. The CDR3 DNA is TGTGCCAGCAGCAAAGATACCGGGACCGTGAGCATGGAGACCCAGTACTTC. Translation gives CASSKDTGTVSMETQYF. The rearrangement joins TRBV3-1 to TRBJ2-5; D tentatively reads TRBD1 or TRBD2 (5 bases each). CDR1 is LGHDT and CDR2 is YNNKEL in the germline V gene (reference sequence). This CDR3 is built from 17 residues.

The chain has TRBV7-2 and TRBJ2-5; TRBD1 aligns across 7 bases. Germline V gives CDR1 SGHTA, CDR2 FQGNSA. There are 14 residues in the CDR3. V gave up 5 bases and J gave up 4 bases; unmatched junction bases: 7. CDR3 protein: CASSRGQPGETQYF. For the CDR3, the DNA is TGTGCCAGCAGCCGGGGACAGCCGGGAGAGACCCAGTACTTC.

The rearrangement links TRBV4-1 to TRBJ2-7; D perhaps matches TRBD2 (5 bases). The germline V gene encodes CDR1 MGHRA and CDR2 YSYEKL. V was pared by 3 bases and J by 2 bases, with 17 bases between. The CDR3 consists of 16 residues. The CDR3 sequence: CASSQVAGTHPYEQYF. The DNA of the CDR3 is TGCGCCAGCAGCCAGGTTGCGGGTACACACCCCTACGAGCAGTACTTC.

The chain is built from TRBV24-1 and TRBJ2-6; TRBD1 agrees at 10 bases. V lost 2 bases and J lost 12; bases outside the gene matches: 3. Germline V CDR1 and CDR2: KGHDR, SFDVKD. This CDR3 contains 14 residues. This CDR3 reads CATSDWDRGSVLTF. CDR3 in DNA: TGTGCCACCAGTGATTGGGACAGGGGAAGCGTCCTGACTTTC.

The chain uses TRBV14 and TRBJ2-1; TRBD1 matches 9 bases. Germline V gives CDR1 SGHDN, CDR2 FVKESK. The CDR3 has 16 residues. Trimming at V came to 2 bases and at J to 9 bases, leaving 11 bases not matched to a gene. CDR3 loop: CASSQWTGASESEQFF. The CDR3 nucleotides are TGTGCCAGCAGCCAATGGACAGGGGCAAGCGAAAGTGAGCAGTTCTTC.

The chain employs TRBV2 and TRBJ2-3; possible D gene TRBD2, 6 bases. Germline V lookup: CDR1 SNHLY, CDR2 FYNNEI. Deletions cut 0 bases from V and 4 bases from J, with 11 bases between. The CDR3 has 15 amino acids. CDR3 residues: CASSEARTGADTQYF. The CDR3 nucleotides read TGTGCCAGCAGTGAAGCGCGTACGGGAGCAGATACGCAGTATTTT.